This T cell receptor beta chain was observed in a study of T-cell memory formation after mild COVID-19. There are 13 residues in the CDR3. J was trimmed by 10 bases and V by 5 bases; bases with no gene match: 12. CDR1 DFQATT and CDR2 SNEGSKA come from the germline V gene (reference sequence). This clonotype showed up just a few times. TCRdb re-derived calls from the 5' RACE reads in MiXCR, one entry per CDR3 protein. This sample has roughly 500,000 distinct CDR3 sequences; approximately 20% occur once, and the top ten carry under 15%. V gene TRBV20-1 combines with J gene TRBJ2-5, with TRBD2 matching over 8 bases. The sequencing sample was made of PBMCs or a T cell subset sorted from them (not recorded which). This clonotype originated in an adult woman who had mild COVID-19 (a few samples of this study predate the infection). Cell type and time point are not known. The CDR3 loop reads CSAFGTRIRDQYF. CDR3 bases: TGCAGTGCTTTCGGGACTAGAATACGGGACCAGTACTTC.